The 18 T cell receptor beta chains below come from one sample, sequenced in a study of beta chain features in type 1 diabetes. The entirety of the isolated RNA underwent reverse transcription, so expressed TCRB transcripts were sequenced. Generated by immunoSEQ multiplex PCR, the TCRdb table keeps only in-frame clones and is missing some. The data hold about 900,000 clones, with around a sixth observed a single time. The sequencing input was naive CD4+ T cells from blood. The receptors shown here come from a woman aged 18-29 years in good health.

This chain joins TRBV6-1 and TRBJ2-2; a weak D match, TRBD1 (5 bases). V lost 2 bases to trimming and J lost 6 bases, with 13 bases between them. The germline gives CDR1 MNHNS, CDR2 SASEGT. The CDR3 loop spans 15 amino acids. In DNA, the CDR3 is TGTGCCAGCAGTGAACAGGGTTCTGTAGCCGGGGAGCTGTTTTTT. Translation gives CASSEQGSVAGELFF.

The chain uses TRBV7-9 and TRBJ2-2; 9 bases line up with TRBD1. The CDR3 loop spans 16 amino acids. The J segment lost 6 bases and the V segment lost 2 bases, leaving 7 bases of the junction unmatched. CDR1 and CDR2 (germline): SEHNR, FQNEAQ (reference sequence). The DNA for the CDR3 is TGTGCCAGCAGCTTACCTACAACAGGGGGCCCCGGGGAGCTGTTTTTT. Translated: CASSLPTTGGPGELFF. The variable domain in full, with the rest retrieved from reference TRBV7-9 and TRBJ2-2, is DTGVSQNPRHKITKRGQNVTFRCDPISEHNRLYWYRQTLGQGPEFLTYFQNEAQLEKSRLLSDRFSAERPKGSFSTLEIQRTEQGDSAMYLCASSLPTTGGPGELFFGEGSRLTVL.

The V and J genes are TRBV7-9 and TRBJ2-3; a weak D match, TRBD2 (6 bases). The length of the CDR3 is 11 residues. The ends were cut back, 5 bases at V and 8 bases at J, with 8 bases in the middle. Germline-derived CDR1 and CDR2 are SEHNR and FQNEAQ (reference sequence). The DNA of the CDR3 is TGTGCCAGCAGCCCGGGACTTACGCAGTATTTT. Amino acid sequence: CASSPGLTQYF.

There are a few counts of this clone. The genes are TRBV20-1 and TRBJ1-2; D not certain. The CDR3 has 11 amino acids. The germline V and J ends were trimmed by 5 bases and 2 bases, with 6 bases remaining between them. Germline CDR1 is DFQATT and CDR2 is SNEGSKA (reference sequence). In DNA, the CDR3 is TGCAGTGCTTCGGAGAACTATGGCTACACCTTC. Its translation is CSASENYGYTF.

This clone was detected a few times. J is TRBJ2-7 and V is TRBV7-2; no clear D. This CDR3 comprises 13 residues. Germline V gene lookup returns CDR1 SGHTA and CDR2 FQGNSA. The V end was cut by 2 bases, the J end by 5 bases, with 10 bases between. The CDR3, as DNA: TGTGCCAGCAGCTTAAGCGCTAGTCACGAGCAGTACTTC. It encodes CASSLSASHEQYF. Based on the CDR3 plus reference TRBV7-2 and TRBJ2-7, the full variable domain is GAGVSQSPSNKVTEKGKDVELRCDPISGHTALYWYRQSLGQGLEFLIYFQGNSAPDKSGLPSDRFSAERTGGSVSTLTIQRTQQEDSAVYLCASSLSASHEQYFGPGTRLTVT.

Of note for this clone: Other DNA sequences in the sample encode the same CDR3. V is TRBV7-9 and J is TRBJ1-1; D call uncertain. This CDR3 has 13 amino acids. The germline V gene has CDR1 SEHNR and CDR2 FQNEAQ (reference sequence). Trimming removed 4 bases at V and 1 base at J, with 7 bases between. DNA for the CDR3: TGTGCCAGCAGCTCGCAAGAGAACACTGAAGCTTTCTTT. Translated, it gives CASSSQENTEAFF.

This chain uses TRBV7-8 with TRBJ1-5; a possible D gene is TRBD1 (5 bases). The CDR3 contains 14 residues. Germline lookup yields CDR1 SGHVS and CDR2 FQNEAQ. The germline V and J ends were trimmed by 9 bases and 6 bases, with 18 bases remaining between them. CDR3 in DNA: TGTGCCAGTACCTCTGGGGCGGGAGGTCAGCCCCAGCATTTT. This encodes CASTSGAGGQPQHF.

The genes are TRBV18 and TRBJ2-7; 7 nucleotides match TRBD2. This CDR3 comprises 12 residues. J was trimmed by 6 bases and V by 6 bases; bases with no gene match: 5. Germline-derived CDR1 and CDR2 are KGHSH and LQKENI. The CDR3 DNA is TGTGCCAGCTCCCACCCGGGGGGCGAGCAGTACTTC. Protein product: CASSHPGGEQYF.

This clone was seen only a few times. V and J are TRBV6-5 and TRBJ1-2; 7 nucleotides align to TRBD1. J was trimmed by 6 bases and V by 0 bases; bases with no gene match: 1. The CDR3 consists of 13 residues. Looked up from germline, CDR1 is MNHEY and CDR2 is SVGAGI. The CDR3 sequence: CASSYSTGHGYTF. CDR3 sequence (DNA): TGTGCCAGCAGTTACTCGACAGGGCATGGCTACACCTTC.

A note on this clone: Within the sample, other DNA sequences also encode this same CDR3. The chain uses TRBV28 and TRBJ2-7; unclear D gene. The germline V gene encodes CDR1 MDHEN and CDR2 SYDVKM. V was pared by 2 bases and J by 2 bases, with 7 bases between. The CDR3 is 13 amino acids. The CDR3 DNA reads TGTGCCAGCAGTTTAGGACGTCCCTACGAGCAGTACTTC. Translated, it gives CASSLGRPYEQYF.

The chain has TRBV6-5 and TRBJ2-1; D not certain. V was shortened by 0 bases and J by 5 bases, with 5 bases between the two germline ends. This CDR3 has 13 residues. Germline assignment: CDR1 MNHEY and CDR2 SVGAGI. CDR3 region: CASSYSGNNEQFF. DNA of the CDR3: TGTGCCAGCAGTTACTCCGGTAACAATGAGCAGTTCTTC.

A few counts support this clone. This rearrangement joins TRBV25-1 to TRBJ1-2, with D maybe TRBD1 (5 bases). CDR1 and CDR2 from the germline V gene are MGHDK and SYGVNS. This CDR3 spans 13 amino acids. Between the trimmed V and J ends, which lost 3 bases and 7 bases, there was a span of 12 bases. The CDR3 bases are TGTGCCAGCAGTGAGTCGGGACGCGGTGGCTACACCTTC. Encoded protein: CASSESGRGGYTF.

This clone was counted between two and nine times. The chain is built from TRBV7-2 and TRBJ2-5; D is unclear. Germline-derived CDR1 and CDR2 are SGHTA and FQGNSA. This CDR3 contains 14 residues. Trimming took off 2 bases at V and 5 bases at J, with 12 bases between the two ends. CDR3 residues: CASSLRLVSETQYF. DNA for the CDR3: TGTGCCAGCAGCTTAAGATTAGTCTCGGAGACCCAGTACTTC.

The chain uses TRBV4-2 and TRBJ2-3; D not resolved. The CDR3 consists of 15 residues. V lost 1 base and J 1 base, leaving 9 bases between the germline ends. Germline V CDR1 and CDR2: LGHNA, YNFKEQ. The CDR3 DNA reads as TGTGCCAGCAGCCAAGCCAGTAAAGGCACAGATACGCAGTATTTT. This gives the protein CASSQASKGTDTQYF.

V usage is TRBV7-9 and J usage is TRBJ2-1; D remains unclear. V was trimmed by 5 bases and J by 6 bases, leaving 5 bases between them. This CDR3 has 11 amino acids. Per the germline V gene, CDR1 is SEHNR and CDR2 is FQNEAQ (reference sequence). CDR3 region: CASSTVNEQFF. CDR3 in DNA: TGTGCCAGCAGCACTGTCAATGAGCAGTTCTTC.

The chain has TRBV6-5 and TRBJ2-7; 14 nucleotides align to TRBD2. This CDR3 region has 16 residues. With V trimmed by 0 bases and J by 5 bases, 3 bases remained unmatched. CDR1 and CDR2 from the germline V gene are MNHEY and SVGAGI. Here the CDR3 reads CASSYSGLAGAHEQYF. In DNA form, the CDR3 reads TGTGCCAGCAGTTACTCGGGACTAGCGGGAGCTCACGAGCAGTACTTC.

The rearrangement uses TRBV28 and TRBJ2-2; no clear D. The V gene lost 6 bases and the J gene lost 6 bases, with 14 bases spanning the gap. The CDR3 extends over 14 amino acids. Germline CDR1 is MDHEN and CDR2 is SYDVKM. The CDR3 DNA sequence: TGTGCCAGCAGCCGACCCCGAAGGTCCGGGGAGCTGTTTTTT. Protein: CASSRPRRSGELFF.

The chain is built from TRBV6-5 and TRBJ1-2; a possible D gene is TRBD1 (5 bases). CDR3 length: 14 amino acids. Trimming removed 5 bases from V and 4 bases from J, with 14 bases in between. The germline gives CDR1 MNHEY, CDR2 SVGAGI. The CDR3 loop is CASSPGRTIYGYTF. The CDR3 DNA reads TGTGCCAGCAGTCCGGGACGTACGATCTATGGCTACACCTTC.